A few counts support the clone carrying this T cell receptor beta chain. What it recognizes is unknown. Per the germline V gene, CDR1 is MDHEN and CDR2 is SYDVKM. Trimming took off 2 bases at V and 5 bases at J, with 15 bases between the two ends. This CDR3 region has 15 residues. This specimen comes from a study of response to subunit inactivated influenza vaccine. Whole-study findings and limits: Authors suggested each seasonal flu vaccination may recruit only limited numbers of new T cells.

TCRdb reanalysed the RT-PCR reads using MiXCR and keeps one entry per CDR3 protein. This sample has about 700,000 distinct CDR3 sequences; about 15% occur once, and the top ten carry 5.5% to 7%. The sequenced sample was PBMCs from blood, obtained 14 days before vaccination. This chain links TRBV28 with TRBJ1-1; no clear D gene. This TCR was sampled from a man aged 45-65 years who received an inactivated influenza vaccine. DNA of the CDR3: TGTGCCAGCAGTTTACGACTGCGGCCCGGGACTGAAGCTTTCTTT. This gives the protein CASSLRLRPGTEAFF.